This T cell receptor (beta chain) was found in a study of blood T cell repertoires in COVID-19. About the study: Samples came from the United States, Italy and Spain, spanning acute and convalescent COVID-19. Sources were T cells, B-cell-depleted T cells, or PBMCs; the material itself was cDNA or gDNA.

Trimming cost V 6 bases and J 0 bases, with 6 bases left between them. The CDR3 extends over 13 amino acids. Germline CDR1 and CDR2: MDHEN and SYDVKM. Per the original data handling: For nucleated cells, counts were estimated from reference gene primer amplification. Using immunoSEQ multiplex PCR, the repertoire was profiled, and TCRdb retains in-frame clones only, with some absent. That table furnishes V, J and clone size, whereas the DNA furnished D and trimming. The sample lists about 120,000 clones; 88% were seen once. The sequenced sample consisted of peripheral blood. The TCR was taken from a woman aged 45-60 years with acute or convalescent COVID-19. The chain employs TRBV28 and TRBJ1-5; D is undetermined. The CDR3 DNA follows: TGTGCCAGCAGGGGAGTTAGCAATCAGCCCCAGCATTTT. Its protein product is CASRGVSNQPQHF.